What follows are 32 T cell receptor beta chains derived from one specimen sequenced in a study of response to subunit inactivated influenza vaccine. TCRdb itself ran the RT-PCR reads through MiXCR, one entry per CDR3 protein. The repertoire holds about 540,000 distinct CDR3 sequences, with roughly 25% as singletons. The sample was also linked to a second study, of T cells expressing NK-cell markers. Per that study: With UMIs, 5'RACE template switching was used to make TCR beta cDNA.

Here the sequenced sample was CD4+ T cells sorted from PBMCs, taken less than 13 days after vaccination. The receptors stem from a man in his fifties or sixties who received an inactivated influenza vaccine.

In this sample, this clonotype turned up a few times. The chain employs TRBV14 and TRBJ2-2; TRBD1 matches at 8 bases. Losses at the gene ends were 3 bases for V and 2 bases for J; bases not matched to a gene: 8. The germline CDR1 and CDR2 sequences are SGHDN and FVKESK. The CDR3 is 17 amino acids. The CDR3 DNA reads TGTGCCAGCAGCCAGACCTTGCAGGGGGCCAACACCGGGGAGCTGTTTTTT. Translating gives CASSQTLQGANTGELFF. Full variable domain (remainder filled in from reference TRBV14 and TRBJ2-2): EAGVTQFPSHSVIEKGQTVTLRCDPISGHDNLYWYRRVMGKEIKFLLHFVKESKQDESGMPNNRFLAERTGGTYSTLKVQPAELEDSGVYFCASSQTLQGANTGELFFGEGSRLTVL.

This clonotype was recorded only once. At one end the junction does not follow the germline gene, possibly because of a read error. The chain links TRBV25-1 to TRBJ2-2; possible D gene TRBD2, 5 bases. The length of the CDR3 is 15 residues. Per the germline V gene, CDR1 is MGHDK and CDR2 is SYGVNS. CDR3 bases: TGTGCCAGCAGTGTAGTTGCCGGAGGAACCGGGGATCTGTTTTTT. Protein sequence: CASSVVAGGTGDLFF. The whole variable domain, remainder taken from reference TRBV25-1 and TRBJ2-2, is EADIYQTPRYLVIGTGKKITLECSQTMGHDKMYWYQQDPGMELHLIHYSYGVNSTEKGDLSSESTVSRIRTEHFPLTLESARPSHTSQYLCASSVVAGGTGDLFFGEGSRLTVL.

This clonotype was observed a few times. The V call is TRBV12-3 or TRBV12-4, the J call TRBJ1-3; no definite D call. V gave up 6 bases and J gave up 0 bases, with 9 bases separating them. CDR3 length: 14 residues. The CDR3 spells CASSPRFSGNTIYF. The CDR3 DNA reads as TGTGCCAGCAGCCCCAGGTTCTCTGGAAACACCATATATTTT.

In its sample, this clonotype was seen a few times. This rearrangement joins TRBV7-2 to TRBJ1-1; D is possibly TRBD1 (5 bases). Between the trimmed V and J ends, which lost 6 bases and 1 base, there was a span of 12 bases. Germline assignment: CDR1 SGHTA and CDR2 FQGNSA. The CDR3 extends over 14 amino acids. DNA of the CDR3: TGTGCCAGCAGAACAGCCAGGGAGAACACTGAAGCTTTCTTT. Protein product: CASRTARENTEAFF.

This clonotype was detected ten times or more. This rearrangement joins TRBV5-1 to TRBJ2-2; no definite D call. The CDR3 loop spans 15 amino acids. Germline CDR1 reads SGHRS; CDR2 reads YFSETQ. Trimming stripped 0 bases from V and 1 base from J, with 7 bases between. CDR3 bases: TGCGCCAGCAGCTTGGCGGGCCGGAACACCGGGGAGCTGTTTTTT. As protein: CASSLAGRNTGELFF.

This clonotype has a handful of counts. J is TRBJ2-2 and V is TRBV20-1; 7 bases are a match to TRBD2. The CDR3 has 16 residues. The trim removed 1 base at V and 0 bases at J, leaving 5 bases unmatched. Per the germline V gene, CDR1 is DFQATT and CDR2 is SNEGSKA (reference sequence). The CDR3 DNA sequence: TGCAGTGCTAGAGGACGAGCGGGGACGAACACCGGGGAGCTGTTTTTT. Translating it yields CSARGRAGTNTGELFF.

The chain employs TRBV20-1 and TRBJ1-1, with 8 bases aligning to TRBD1. Per germline, CDR1 DFQATT and CDR2 SNEGSKA (reference sequence). CDR3 length: 14 residues. The V gene end was trimmed by 4 bases and the J gene end by 1 base; junction bases not matched to a gene: 5. The CDR3 sequence: CSAKSRGRNTEAFF. The DNA for the CDR3 is TGCAGTGCTAAATCCAGGGGGCGGAACACTGAAGCTTTCTTT.

This clonotype was seen only a few times. This chain connects TRBV9 to TRBJ1-1; D gene unclear. Germline V lookup: CDR1 SGDLS, CDR2 YYNGEE. Trimming left V 0 bases short and J 5 bases short, with 8 bases between. CDR3 length: 13 residues. The CDR3 spells CASSVGQHTEAFF. The CDR3, as DNA: TGTGCCAGCAGCGTAGGGCAGCATACTGAAGCTTTCTTT.

A few counts support this clonotype. The chain links TRBV6-1 to TRBJ2-2; tentatively, D is TRBD1 (7 bases). This CDR3 has 13 residues. Trimming took off 4 bases at V and 6 bases at J, with 9 bases between the two ends. CDR1 MNHNS and CDR2 SASEGT come from the germline V gene. CDR3 in amino acids: CASSGRGAGELFF. As DNA, the CDR3 is TGTGCCAGCAGTGGCAGGGGGGCCGGGGAGCTGTTTTTT.

This clonotype appeared a few times. The chain is built from TRBV6-1 and TRBJ2-2; 12 bases are shared with TRBD2. V gave up 6 bases and J gave up 4 bases; unmatched junction bases: 9. CDR1 MNHNS and CDR2 SASEGT come from the germline V gene. The CDR3 totals 17 residues. The CDR3 nucleotides are TGTGCCAGCAGGCGACTAGCGGGAGCTCGCGTCACCGGGGAGCTGTTTTTT. It translates to CASRRLAGARVTGELFF.

The CDR3 loop is CASSSGNSFNQPQHF. CDR3 sequence (DNA): TGTGCCAGCAGCTCGGGGAACAGCTTCAATCAGCCCCAGCATTTT. The chain recombines TRBV5-6 with TRBJ1-5; D uncertain. The CDR3 has 15 amino acids. Looked up from germline, CDR1 is SGHDT and CDR2 is YYEEEE. V shed 3 bases and J shed 3 bases, with 13 bases lying between them.

The V gene is TRBV9, the J gene TRBJ2-1; 9 bases align to TRBD2. V gave up 0 bases and J gave up 10 bases; unmatched junction bases: 11. Per the germline V gene, CDR1 is SGDLS and CDR2 is YYNGEE. The CDR3 runs to 16 residues. The CDR3 loop reads CASSVAGGASGAEQFF. The CDR3 nucleotides read TGTGCCAGCAGCGTAGCAGGGGGGGCTAGCGGGGCCGAGCAGTTCTTC.

V gene TRBV12-3 or TRBV12-4 combines with J gene TRBJ2-2; D is unclear. Trimming took off 4 bases at V and 4 bases at J, with 7 bases between the two ends. This CDR3 has 13 residues. For the CDR3, the DNA is TGTGCCAGCAGTTACTCCCCCACCGGGGAGCTGTTTTTT. It specifies CASSYSPTGELFF.

The chain joins TRBV20-1 to TRBJ2-7; D is uncertain. Trimming removed 0 bases at V and 0 bases at J, with 18 bases between. CDR1 and CDR2 (germline): DFQATT, SNEGSKA (reference sequence). This CDR3 has 17 amino acids. Here the CDR3 reads CSARDPYRRLSSYEQYF. The CDR3 DNA reads as TGCAGTGCTAGAGATCCCTACCGGAGACTTAGCTCCTACGAGCAGTACTTC.

This clonotype has just a few counts. This chain links TRBV12-3 or TRBV12-4 with TRBJ2-5; D may correspond to TRBD1 or TRBD2 (7 bases each). The CDR3 is 14 amino acids. Trimming cost V 4 bases and J 4 bases, with 13 bases left between them. For the CDR3, the DNA is TGTGCCAGCAGTTGGGGAGGGGGCGCAGAGACCCAGTACTTC. Translating it yields CASSWGGGAETQYF.

There are a few counts of this clonotype. This sequence joins TRBV6-2 or TRBV6-3 and TRBJ2-1, with a tentative D call TRBD2 (6 bases). The length of the CDR3 is 13 residues. Germline lookup yields CDR1 MNHEY and CDR2 SVGEGT. Trimming stripped 4 bases from V and 7 bases from J, with 11 bases between. The DNA for the CDR3 is TGTGCCAGCAGTTCCTTAGCGGTAAATGAGCAGTTCTTC. Translation: CASSSLAVNEQFF.

The chain carries TRBV6-2 or TRBV6-3 and TRBJ2-3; 8 bases fit TRBD2. In germline, CDR1 is MNHEY, CDR2 SVGEGT. V shed 6 bases, J shed 4 bases, and the junction held 6 bases outside the gene matches. The CDR3 consists of 14 residues. CDR3 sequence reads: CASRGAGGPDTQYF. CDR3 sequence (DNA): TGTGCCAGCAGGGGGGCGGGGGGTCCAGATACGCAGTATTTT.

V usage is TRBV3-1 and J usage is TRBJ2-5, with D perhaps TRBD2 (5 bases). V lost 0 bases, J lost 0 bases, and 23 bases lay in between. This CDR3 contains 20 residues. CDR1 is LGHDT, CDR2 YNNKEL, per germline (reference sequence). The DNA for the CDR3 is TGTGCCAGCAGCCAAGAGTGGAGTGGGCGCTCAACAGCGGACCAAGAGACCCAGTACTTC. It specifies CASSQEWSGRSTADQETQYF.

This clonotype showed up many times. V is TRBV6-1 and J is TRBJ2-7, with D tentatively TRBD2 (7 bases). CDR1 MNHNS and CDR2 SASEGT come from the germline V gene. The V end was cut by 2 bases, the J end by 1 base, with 9 bases between. The CDR3 covers 14 residues. CDR3 amino acids: CASSERGGSYEQYF. CDR3 nucleotide sequence: TGTGCCAGCAGTGAAAGGGGGGGATCCTACGAGCAGTACTTC.

This clonotype was recorded many times. The chain links TRBV14 to TRBJ2-3; D uncertain. Trimming removed 0 bases at V and 5 bases at J, with 6 bases between. This CDR3 comprises 13 residues. Germline lookup yields CDR1 SGHDN and CDR2 FVKESK. The CDR3 loop reads CASSQDYLDTQYF. The CDR3, as DNA: TGTGCCAGCAGCCAAGATTACCTAGATACGCAGTATTTT.

V usage is TRBV20-1 and J usage is TRBJ2-1, with 7 bases matching TRBD1. CDR3 length: 14 residues. Germline V gene sequence: CDR1 DFQATT, CDR2 SNEGSKA (reference sequence). V dropped 3 bases and J dropped 5; count of bases not matched to a gene: 7. CDR3 bases: TGCAGTGCTAGCCGCAGGGGGAGCGACAATGAGCAGTTCTTC. This codes for CSASRRGSDNEQFF.

This chain links TRBV5-1 with TRBJ2-2, with 8 bases lining up with TRBD1. Germline CDR1 reads SGHRS; CDR2 reads YFSETQ. V gave up 0 bases and J gave up 2 bases; unmatched junction bases: 6. CDR3 length: 17 amino acids. In DNA, the CDR3 is TGCGCCAGCAGCTTGGGTTCAACAGGGGGAAACACCGGGGAGCTGTTTTTT. It codes for CASSLGSTGGNTGELFF.

This clonotype was seen a handful of times. The chain couples TRBV19 to TRBJ2-1; 10 bases are a match to TRBD2. The V segment lost 5 bases and the J segment 2 bases; nucleotides outside the gene matches: 6. Germline lookup yields CDR1 LNHDA and CDR2 SQIVND (reference sequence). The CDR3 length is 16 residues. The CDR3 DNA reads as TGTGCCAGTAGTCTCCGGACTAGCGGACCCTACAATGAGCAGTTCTTC. It is translated as CASSLRTSGPYNEQFF.

This clonotype was seen a handful of times. V is TRBV20-1 and J is TRBJ2-3; 7 bases map to TRBD2. The germline CDR1 and CDR2 sequences are DFQATT and SNEGSKA (reference sequence). The CDR3 contains 12 residues. J was trimmed by 9 bases and V by 5 bases; bases with no gene match: 8. CDR3 in amino acids: CSAGLGAGTQYF. The CDR3 region has the DNA TGCAGTGCTGGCTTAGGAGCGGGAACGCAGTATTTT.

This clonotype was observed a handful of times. The chain recombines TRBV5-1 with TRBJ2-2, with D tentatively TRBD2 (5 bases). The V end lost 2 bases, the J end lost 7 bases, and 12 bases lay between the germline ends. The germline gives CDR1 SGHRS, CDR2 YFSETQ. This CDR3 region has 14 residues. The CDR3 DNA reads as TGCGCCAGCAGCTTTTCCCCGGGGTTCGGGGAGCTGTTTTTT. Translated, it gives CASSFSPGFGELFF. Together with reference TRBV5-1 and TRBJ2-2, the CDR3 gives the full variable domain: KAGVTQTPRYLIKTRGQQVTLSCSPISGHRSVSWYQQTPGQGLQFLFEYFSETQRNKGNFPGRFSGRQFSNSRSEMNVSTLELGDSALYLCASSFSPGFGELFFGEGSRLTVL.

The rearrangement uses TRBV28 and TRBJ1-2; TRBD1 is a possible D gene (6 bases). CDR1 and CDR2 from the germline V gene are MDHEN and SYDVKM. V was cut by 4 bases and J by 7 bases, with 16 bases left in between. The CDR3 covers 14 residues. In DNA form, the CDR3 reads TGTGCCAGCAGTTGGGGCCTGGACAGTTCTGGCTACACCTTC. Translated, it gives CASSWGLDSSGYTF.

This clonotype occurred a few times. The rearrangement joins TRBV4-3 to TRBJ2-1, with D uncertain. V lost 0 bases to trimming and J lost 6 bases, with 6 bases between them. This CDR3 spans 13 amino acids. In germline, CDR1 is LGHNA, CDR2 YSLEER. The CDR3 DNA is TGCGCCAGCAGCCAAGAAAGGGCCAATGAGCAGTTCTTC. This gives the protein CASSQERANEQFF.

The chain has TRBV10-3 and TRBJ2-3; D may be TRBD2 (5 bases). Germline CDR1 is ENHRY and CDR2 is SYGVKD. V was cut by 6 bases and J by 7 bases, with 8 bases left in between. The CDR3 is 11 residues long. The CDR3 loop reads CAIRDSYTQYF. The CDR3 DNA follows: TGTGCCATCAGGGACTCATATACGCAGTATTTT.

The chain employs TRBV9 and TRBJ1-1, with D unclear. This CDR3 comprises 11 residues. Germline V gene sequence: CDR1 SGDLS, CDR2 YYNGEE. V gave up 2 bases and J gave up 11 bases, with 10 bases separating them. CDR3 loop: CASSVASEAFF. DNA of the CDR3: TGTGCCAGCAGCGTCGCCTCCGAGGCTTTCTTT.

This clonotype was observed a few times. CDR3 in amino acids: CASSRDRADQPQHF. In DNA, the CDR3 is TGTGCCAGCAGCCGGGACAGGGCCGATCAGCCCCAGCATTTT. V is TRBV12-3 or TRBV12-4 and J is TRBJ1-5, with 9 nucleotides matching TRBD1. The CDR3 has 14 residues. The J segment lost 5 bases and the V segment lost 6 bases, leaving 5 bases of the junction unmatched.

The V gene is TRBV20-1, the J gene TRBJ2-1, with D hard to call. V lost 2 bases and J 7 bases, leaving 3 bases between the germline ends. The CDR3 runs to 10 residues. Per the germline V gene, CDR1 is DFQATT and CDR2 is SNEGSKA (reference sequence). Written as DNA, the CDR3 is TGCAGTGCTAGAAGGAATGAGCAGTTCTTC. Translation gives CSARRNEQFF.

The J gene is TRBJ2-7, the V gene TRBV29-1, with 8 bases aligning to TRBD1. The CDR3 is 12 residues long. Unmatched junction bases numbered 7, after V lost 7 bases and J lost 5 bases. Germline CDR1 reads SQVTM; CDR2 reads ANQGSEA. Here the CDR3 DNA reads TGCAGCGCCGGCGGACAGGGCCACGAGCAGTACTTC. The encoded protein is CSAGGQGHEQYF.